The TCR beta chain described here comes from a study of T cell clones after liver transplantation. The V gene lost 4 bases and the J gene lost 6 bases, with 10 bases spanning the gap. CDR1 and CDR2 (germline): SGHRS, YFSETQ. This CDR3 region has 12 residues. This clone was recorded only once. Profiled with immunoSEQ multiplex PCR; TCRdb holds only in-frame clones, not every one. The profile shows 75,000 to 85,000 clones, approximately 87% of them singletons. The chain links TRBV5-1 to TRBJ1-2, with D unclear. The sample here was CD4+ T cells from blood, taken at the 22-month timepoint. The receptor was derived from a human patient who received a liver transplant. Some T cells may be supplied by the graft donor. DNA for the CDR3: TGCGCCAGCAGCGAAAACAAGGATGGCTACACCTTC. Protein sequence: CASSENKDGYTF.